Listed below are T cell receptor beta chains from one sample, sequenced in a study of molecular identifiers for immune sequencing clone quantification. TCRdb reprocessed the PCR reads via MiXCR and lists one record per CDR3 protein. In the table there are 40,000 to 45,000 distinct CDR3 sequences, about a quarter of which are singletons. Input material: naive CD8+ T cells from blood, with Jurkat cell RNA spiked in. All receptors derive from a human donor in good health. Some libraries in this study had Jurkat cell RNA spiked in. Both conserved end residues are part of each CDR3. Fields, in order: D gene, clone size, J gene, V gene, CDR3 protein, CDR3 DNA. The D gene is left open where the match is weak. Clone size is not always given. Where it is, it says once, few, many or a class for expanded clones.

.,many,TRBJ1-1,TRBV5-4,CAGSDTTMNTEAFF,TGTGCCGGATCGGACACGACCATGAACACTGAAGCTTTCTTT
.,medium-sized,TRBJ2-3,TRBV7-2,CASSLALQGSPGIASAQYF,TGTGCCAGCAGCTTAGCGCTTCAGGGGTCACCCGGAATCGCGAGTGCGCAGTATTTT
.,many,TRBJ2-7,TRBV6-2/TRBV6-3,CASTMTAPAAYPVYEQYF,TGTGCCAGCACCATGACAGCTCCGGCGGCCTACCCCGTCTACGAGCAGTACTTC
.,.,TRBJ2-2,TRBV27,CASSLWLDNTGELFF,TGTGCCAGCAGTTTATGGCTGGATAACACCGGGGAGCTGTTTTTT
.,.,TRBJ2-6,TRBV3-2,CVSSSGPSGANVLTF,TGTGTCAGCAGTTCCGGGCCCTCTGGGGCCAACGTCCTGACTTTC
TRBD1,many,TRBJ1-5,TRBV20-1,CSATRTGGNSNQPQHF,TGCAGTGCCACTAGGACAGGGGGCAACAGCAATCAGCCCCAGCATTTT
.,many,TRBJ2-3,TRBV9,CASSANTGTTHTDTQYF,TGTGCCAGCAGCGCTAATACCGGGACAACTCACACAGATACGCAGTATTTT
.,.,TRBJ2-2,TRBV19,CATRPGAWTGELFF,TGTGCCACCCGTCCCGGGGCTTGGACCGGGGAGCTGTTTTTT
.,many,TRBJ2-3,TRBV18,CASSPTGSTDTQYF,TGTGCCAGCTCTCCTACCGGGTCCACAGATACGCAGTATTTT
.,.,TRBJ2-5,TRBV19,CASSNTGSAKTQYF,TGTGCCAGTAGTAACACCGGTAGCGCAAAGACCCAGTACTTC
.,many,TRBJ2-3,TRBV12-3/TRBV12-4,CASSIGQSTDTQYF,TGTGCCAGCAGTATAGGACAGAGCACAGATACGCAGTATTTT
.,many,TRBJ2-1,TRBV4-3,CASSQELAHNEQFF,TGCGCCAGCAGCCAAGAACTAGCCCACAATGAGCAGTTCTTC
.,many,TRBJ1-1,TRBV7-9,CASSLALGLNTEAFF,TGTGCCAGCAGCTTAGCGCTAGGTCTGAACACTGAAGCTTTCTTT
TRBD2,.,TRBJ2-5,TRBV13,CASSLGFLAGEETQYF,TGTGCCAGCAGCTTAGGTTTCCTAGCGGGAGAAGAGACCCAGTACTTC
.,many,TRBJ2-1,TRBV19,CASSIETGTNEQFF,TGCGCCAGTAGTATAGAGACTGGCACAAATGAGCAGTTCTTC
TRBD1,.,TRBJ2-7,TRBV11-2,CASSIHYRDRGHYEQYF,TGTGCCAGCAGCATACACTACCGGGACAGAGGCCACTACGAGCAGTACTTC
.,.,TRBJ2-1,TRBV4-1,CASRPLPGHNEQNF,TGCGCCAGCCGCCCCCTCCCCGGCCACAATGAGCAGAACTTC
TRBD1,many,TRBJ1-4,TRBV7-9,CASGTGYRATNEKLFF,TGTGCCAGCGGGACAGGGTACCGTGCAACTAATGAAAAACTGTTTTTT
.,many,TRBJ2-1,TRBV21-1,CASSKDNEQFF,TGTGCCAGCAGCAAAGACAATGAGCAGTTCTTC
.,many,TRBJ2-2,TRBV19,CASSTGITGNTGELFF,TGTGCCAGTAGTACGGGGATCACAGGGAACACCGGGGAGCTGTTTTTT
.,many,TRBJ2-7,TRBV7-9,CASSPTVLSHTYEQYF,TGTGCCAGCAGCCCAACCGTACTATCTCACACCTACGAGCAGTACTTC
.,many,TRBJ2-7,TRBV30,CAWSVSRGVGYEQYF,TGTGCCTGGAGTGTATCCCGAGGGGTAGGCTACGAGCAGTACTTC
TRBD2,many,TRBJ2-7,TRBV7-9,CASSPGLAMSYEQYF,TGTGCCAGCAGCCCGGGACTAGCGATGTCCTACGAGCAGTACTTC
.,many,TRBJ2-3,TRBV27,CASSLWGVGDPGEDTQYF,TGTGCCAGCAGTTTGTGGGGGGTAGGGGACCCGGGTGAAGATACGCAGTATTTT
TRBD2,.,TRBJ2-3,TRBV28,CASSPLSGNPSDTQYF,TGTGCCAGCAGCCCACTTAGCGGGAACCCCTCAGATACGCAGTATTTT
.,.,TRBJ1-5,TRBV4-1,CASSNTGMAGNPPPHF,TGCGCCAGCAGCAATACAGGGATGGCCGGCAATCCGCCCCCGCATTTT
.,few,TRBJ2-7,TRBV28,CASTPLKMPYEQYF,TGTGCCAGCACCCCCTTGAAGATGCCTTACGAGCAGTACTTC
.,many,TRBJ2-7,TRBV5-6,CASSLEQGLLREQYF,TGTGCCAGCAGCTTGGAGCAGGGTCTATTGCGAGAGCAGTACTTC
.,.,TRBJ2-3,TRBV6-6,CASLRSVTQYF,TGTGCCAGCTTACGGAGTGTTACGCAGTATTTT